This entry features one T cell receptor (beta chain) sequence. Its antigen is not known. CDR1 SEHNR and CDR2 FQNEAQ come from the germline V gene (reference sequence). The V and J ends lost 1 base and 0 bases respectively, with 13 bases between them. CDR3 length: 18 residues. This sample is part of a study of shared clonotypes between healthy human individuals. Study findings and constraints: Generation probabilities were higher for clonotypes shared across all four sorted-subset donors than for unshared ones. Sampling covered blood only; tissue repertoires likely differ.

Roughly 27,000 T cell genomes, or roughly 200 ng DNA, went into the sorted-subset replicate PCRs. The assay was immunoSEQ multiplex PCR, and TCRdb's table has in-frame clones only and misses some. The sample carries some 1,100,000 clones, around three quarters recorded once. Sequencing was performed on memory CD4+ T cells from PBMCs. Sample subset: CD45RA-negative fraction. V is TRBV7-9 and J is TRBJ2-6, with D tentatively TRBD1 (6 bases). The TCR was taken from a man between 18 and 35 years old in good health. Some clones in this sample may be carry-over from other donors' samples. The CDR3 DNA reads TGTGCCAGCAGCTTAGTGGGCCAGGGGACCTCTGGGGCCAACGTCCTGACTTTC. This codes for CASSLVGQGTSGANVLTF.